A few counts support the clone carrying this T cell receptor (beta chain). The antigen is unknown. This CDR3 comprises 15 residues. Trimming cost V 0 bases and J 5 bases, with 12 bases left between them. Germline CDR1 is SGHTA and CDR2 is FQGNSA. These data originate in a study of T cells after yellow fever vaccination. TCRdb processed the 5' RACE reads anew with MiXCR; each CDR3 protein has one entry. This table holds over 250,000 distinct CDR3 sequences, 4.1% found once. The study, taken as a whole, reports: Weaker overall, the secondary response nonetheless peaked faster (day 5 versus 15). Boosting was followed by the reappearance of most primary-vaccination clones (less than 98% CD4, 85% to 90% CD8). Abundant clonotypes (contaminants from the bulk population) could be present in FACS-sorted repertoires.

Sequences were derived from PBMCs, sampled 5 days after the yellow fever booster vaccination. This clonotype originated in a man aged 18 to 29 who received the YFV17D yellow fever vaccine. The chain joins TRBV7-2 to TRBJ2-3, with D possibly TRBD1 on 6 matching bases. CDR3 nucleotides: TGTGCCAGCAGCTTAGCGGGCAGGGGATTAGATACGCAGTATTTT. Encoded protein: CASSLAGRGLDTQYF.